This passage covers 7 T cell receptor beta chains from one sample sequenced in a study of blood T cell repertoires in COVID-19. The assay was immunoSEQ multiplex PCR, and TCRdb's table has in-frame clones only and misses some. The sample consists of some 80,000 clones, 75% to 90% of them appearing once. The specimen sequenced was peripheral blood. These receptors all come from a human donor in a cohort sampled during active COVID-19.

The chain is built from TRBV19 and TRBJ2-7; 12 nucleotides align to TRBD2. Germline trimming cut 8 bases from V and 0 bases from J; bases unmatched to any gene: 8. The CDR3 length is 16 residues. Germline V gene data show CDR1 as LNHDA and CDR2 as SQIVND (reference sequence). CDR3 nucleotide sequence: TGTGCCAGTGCCCAGACTAGCGGGGGAAGCTCCTACGAGCAGTACTTC. Encoded protein: CASAQTSGGSSYEQYF.

The chain links TRBV5-1 to TRBJ2-2; 9 bases are shared with TRBD1. The CDR3 is made up of 15 amino acids. V shed 4 bases, J shed 7 bases, and the junction held 8 bases outside the gene matches. In germline, CDR1 is SGHRS, CDR2 YFSETQ. CDR3 loop: CASSGGQGLGGELFF. The CDR3 nucleotides are TGCGCCAGCAGCGGGGGACAGGGTCTGGGCGGGGAGCTGTTTTTT.

The chain combines TRBV29-1 with TRBJ1-4; D unclear. Germline V gene sequence: CDR1 SQVTM, CDR2 ANQGSEA. The ends were cut back, 4 bases at V and 0 bases at J, with 12 bases in the middle. This CDR3 comprises 15 residues. DNA for the CDR3: TGCAGCGTTGGAGCAGGTTCCCCAACTAATGAAAAACTGTTTTTT. It codes for CSVGAGSPTNEKLFF.

V is TRBV5-1 and J is TRBJ2-7, with D perhaps matching TRBD2 (6 bases). Trimming cost V 5 bases and J 3 bases, with 18 bases left between them. The CDR3 sequence is 15 residues long. CDR1 and CDR2 (germline): SGHRS, YFSETQ. The CDR3 spells CASRPDPNSGYEQYF. The CDR3 DNA follows: TGCGCCAGCAGGCCCGACCCTAATAGCGGCTACGAGCAGTACTTC.

V is TRBV6-5 and J is TRBJ2-5, with 8 bases matching TRBD1. This CDR3 spans 15 amino acids. Germline V CDR1 and CDR2: MNHEY, SVGAGI. Germline trimming cut 7 bases from V and 5 bases from J; bases unmatched to any gene: 12. The CDR3 sequence: CASTQRQGLGETQYF. The CDR3 DNA reads as TGTGCCAGCACCCAGAGACAGGGGTTAGGCGAGACCCAGTACTTC.

V usage is TRBV28 and J usage is TRBJ1-2; D remains ambiguous. Germline loops: CDR1 MDHEN, CDR2 SYDVKM. The CDR3 covers 12 residues. The germline V and J ends were trimmed by 1 base and 4 bases, with 4 bases remaining between them. Written as DNA, the CDR3 is TGTGCCAGCAGTTTATCGGGCTATGGCTACACCTTC. It specifies CASSLSGYGYTF.

V and J are TRBV6-6 and TRBJ2-7; 7 bases are shared with TRBD1. Looked up from germline, CDR1 is MNHNY and CDR2 is SVGAGI (reference sequence). This CDR3 comprises 16 residues. V trimming: 4 bases; J trimming: 1 base; junction bases outside the gene matches: 10. The CDR3, as DNA: TGTGCCAGCAGTTCCCCCCTCGGGACAGCTTCCTACGAGCAGTACTTC. Protein: CASSSPLGTASYEQYF.